The TCR beta chain under discussion was sequenced for a study of T cells after yellow fever vaccination. Study conclusions and caveats: The booster saw the reappearance of most primary-vaccination clones (around 96% CD4, less than 90% CD8). The presence of abundant clonotypes contaminating from the bulk population was possible in FACS-sorted repertoires. Clonotypes appearing in both CD4 and CD8 compartments existed, and their share was small.

The CDR3 is 16 amino acids. Germline V CDR1 and CDR2: SGHNT, YYREEE (reference sequence). Trimming removed 4 bases at V and 4 bases at J, with 20 bases between. In regard to this clonotype: Its antigen is as yet unknown.

Template switching with 5'RACE generated the TCR cDNA and added a universal primer site and UMIs. TCRdb itself ran the 5' RACE reads through MiXCR, one entry per CDR3 protein. Of a few hundred thousand distinct CDR3 sequences in the sample, 8% to 10% are singletons; the top ten hold approximately 18%. This rearrangement joins TRBV5-4 to TRBJ1-2, with D perhaps TRBD1 (5 bases). This sequence originates from a man younger than 35 who received the YFV17D yellow fever vaccine. The input for sequencing was PBMCs, taken on the day of the first yellow fever vaccination. The CDR3 protein is CASSQDGAVRGYGYTF. The CDR3 DNA sequence: TGTGCCAGCAGCCAGGACGGGGCCGTGAGAGGCTATGGCTACACCTTC.